Detailed here is one TCR beta chain. Its antigen is currently not known. No much larger clone is present one base from it, and per-base qualities are unavailable. The CDR3 covers 15 residues, taking in both the cysteine and the phenylalanine. Only CDR3 DNA is held: 45 bases, read in frame from base 1. CDR1 SGHKS and CDR2 YYEKEE were looked up in the germline V gene (reference sequence). After removal of 3 bases from V and 4 bases from J, the junction retains 5 bases not matched to a gene. Receptors were amplified or captured by 5' RACE. This sample was sequenced with an Illumina HiSeq 2500. A second PCR of about 7 to 12 cycles was performed with a sample-barcoded 5' primer and a J-beta primer mix. A unique molecular identifier was introduced onto each TCR beta cDNA molecule by a template-switch 5' adaptor carrying 12 random nucleotides. Each sample yielded at least 2.5 million CDR3-containing paired-end reads. All of the RNA was converted into first-strand cDNA using the Mint cDNA synthesis kit, with a TRBC-specific oligonucleotide serving as the primer. After uracil-DNA glycosylase treatment, a first 18-cycle PCR used universal primers M1SS and BC2_uni_R on all cDNA. The original pipeline was this. For normalization, 1 million high-quality reads were randomly selected from each sample, with every read carrying a distinct molecular identifier. Instead of being binned into consensus sequences, reads that shared molecular identifiers were thrown out. MiTCR, set to a Q25 quality threshold and the strictest error-elimination algorithm, was used for CDR3 identification, clonotype clustering and error correction. A nonparametric unseen species model with Euler transformation was used to estimate lower-bound total TCR beta diversity. TCRdb redid the processing of the public reads, applying fastp at Q25 and MiXCR, and retained in-frame beta chains. Each entry is one CDR3 protein sequence, shown with its most common DNA and genes. TCRdb, not the original authors, processed these V and J calls. The sample records some 730,000 distinct CDR3 sequences, around a fifth of which are singletons. The top ten clones comprise 20% to 25% of the sample.

This specimen belongs to a study of blood T cells in healthy people across ages (dated by TCRdb to between 2014 and 2016). Broadly, across the study: In model experiments, template switching captured about one uniquely barcoded TCR beta cDNA molecule for every two T cells. Donors were grouped into four age groups: young (average approximately 15 years), middle-aged (39), aged (over 55) and long-lived (just over 80). To avoid experimental bias, donors of different ages were spread randomly across the sequencing lanes. Using the same blood draw, the study looked at two additional independent replicas of 1 million unique cDNA reads for two donors, one aged 18 to 30 and the other aged 80 or older. Age-related changes in TCR beta repertoire diversity were measured in the study by deep sequencing normalized with unique cDNA molecular identifiers.

General findings and caveats noted by the study authors: Because profiling used bulk unsorted PBMCs, naive and antigen-experienced compartments could not be compared conclusively. There was a strong correlation between observed TCR beta diversity and the percentage of naive T cells measured by flow cytometry. Observed TCR beta diversity per million T cells fell roughly linearly with age, and a significant reduction was already apparent by age roughly 40. Estimates of total diversity from one million sequenced T cells were regarded as lower bounds and underestimates. Compared with the aged group, the long-lived group had more naive CD4+ T cells, fewer expanded clones and increased TCR diversity, a pattern suggesting age selection. Donor CMV infection status was unknown, potentially confounding age-related changes in expanded clonotypes.

Systemically healthy Caucasian individuals from Russia, 39 in total and aged roughly 6 to 100 years, were included as donors. Each donor gave roughly 11 milliliters of peripheral blood, drawn into EDTA-treated Vacutainer tubes. PBMCs were isolated by Ficoll-Paque density-gradient centrifugation, with at least 7 million obtained per sample. Trizol reagent was used to extract total RNA from the PBMCs, yielding at least 5 micrograms per sample. For every donor, an aliquot of PBMCs went through flow cytometry to measure the percentages of naive CD45RAhigh/CD27high T cells. This TCR was recovered from a man aged 65-85 years in good health. The chain uses TRBV5-5 and TRBJ2-3; TRBD2 lines up with 10 middle nucleotides. The sample comprised blood. The DNA is as follows: TGTGCCAGCAGCTCGCTAGCGGGGGTTGCAGATACGCAGTATTTT. It translates as CASSSLAGVADTQYF.